The 3 T cell receptor beta chains reported below all come from one sample, sequenced in a study of OX40 agonist ivuxolimab in advanced cancers. Using immunoSEQ multiplex PCR, the repertoire was profiled, and TCRdb retains in-frame clones only, with some absent. This table has tens of thousands of clones, under 85% appearing once. The source was CD4+ or CD8+ T cells sorted from blood, collected in a trial of the OX40 agonist ivuxolimab. The receptors were sampled from an adult with an advanced solid tumor such as melanoma, head and neck, liver or kidney cancer.

The CDR3 sequence is CASSQGLRGTGELFF. CDR3 nucleotide sequence: TGCGCCAGCAGCCAAGGTCTCAGGGGCACCGGGGAGCTGTTTTTT. The J gene is TRBJ2-2, the V gene TRBV4-1; weak D call: TRBD1 (6 bases). The CDR3 loop spans 15 amino acids. Trimming removed 1 base at V and 4 bases at J, with 10 bases between. Germline V gene data show CDR1 as MGHRA and CDR2 as YSYEKL.

The rearrangement links TRBV6-5 to TRBJ1-1; TRBD1 is a possible D gene (5 bases). The CDR3 totals 14 residues. V lost 6 bases and J 1 base, leaving 12 bases between the germline ends. The germline gives CDR1 MNHEY, CDR2 SVGAGI. The CDR3 DNA sequence: TGTGCCAGCAGGGTCGTTGGGGGGAACACTGAAGCTTTCTTT. Amino acids: CASRVVGGNTEAFF.

This chain connects TRBV5-1 to TRBJ2-2, with D perhaps matching TRBD2 (5 bases). Germline V gene sequence: CDR1 SGHRS, CDR2 YFSETQ. V shed 0 bases and J shed 2 bases, with 11 bases lying between them. The CDR3 spans 16 residues. CDR3 nucleotide sequence: TGCGCCAGCAGCTTGGGTCTAGCAGATAACACCGGGGAGCTGTTTTTT. This codes for CASSLGLADNTGELFF.